This T cell receptor beta chain was captured in a study of long-term antiretroviral therapy in people with HIV. Survey level was the resolution at which the v3.0 immunoSEQ assay ran. Clones were read by immunoSEQ multiplex PCR, and TCRdb kept only the in-frame ones, dropping some. The profile covers some 19,000 clones, with approximately 86% appearing a single time and 10% to 13% taken by the ten largest. On this clone: The antigen is unknown.

Regarding the study as a whole: Diversity measured after ART increased yet remained under transplant donor controls.

Germline V gene sequence: CDR1 MNHNS, CDR2 SASEGT. Trimming took off 6 bases at V and 1 base at J, with 6 bases between the two ends. This CDR3 has 12 residues. J is TRBJ1-2 and V is TRBV6-1; D gene unclear. Material: unsorted PBMCs, obtained 0.5 years after starting antiretroviral therapy. The sequence derives from a man aged 40-50 years with HIV. The CDR3 DNA follows: TGTGCCAGCAGCCTCGATAACTATGGCTACACCTTC. Residues: CASSLDNYGYTF.